The 27 T cell receptor beta chains in this list originate from one sample, sequenced in a study of T cell responses to AZD1222 COVID-19 vaccine. Sequencing was performed with immunoSEQ multiplex PCR; in TCRdb, only in-frame clones are kept and a portion is missing. The sample consists of 120,000 or so clones, 92% of them appearing once. The material sequenced was peripheral blood, taken on day 0 of AZD1222 vaccination. The origin of the receptors is an adult in good health.

This clone appeared a single time. The chain carries TRBV19 and TRBJ2-7, with a possible D match to TRBD2 (5 bases). The CDR3 extends over 13 amino acids. Between the trimmed V and J ends, which lost 6 bases and 0 bases, there was a span of 9 bases. CDR1 is LNHDA, CDR2 SQIVND, per germline (reference sequence). For the CDR3, the DNA is TGTGCCAGTAGCCCGACTACCTCCTACGAGCAGTACTTC. This translates into CASSPTTSYEQYF.

The gene calls are TRBV7-9 and TRBJ1-1; 9 bases match TRBD1. V was pared by 5 bases and J by 5 bases, with 9 bases of the junction left unmatched. The CDR3 is 15 amino acids. Germline V lookup: CDR1 SEHNR, CDR2 FQNEAQ (reference sequence). In nucleotides, the CDR3 is TGTGCCAGCAGCATCAACAGGGGGCGGGGGACTGAAGCTTTCTTT. Amino acid sequence: CASSINRGRGTEAFF.

The V gene is TRBV24-1, the J gene TRBJ2-1, with D unresolved. Looked up from germline, CDR1 is KGHDR and CDR2 is SFDVKD. V lost 0 bases, J lost 5 bases, and 4 bases lay in between. CDR3 length: 13 amino acids. In nucleotides, the CDR3 is TGTGCCACCAGTGATTTGACGAACAATGAGCAGTTCTTC. It codes for CATSDLTNNEQFF.

The rearrangement joins TRBV11-3 to TRBJ2-5; 8 bases are a match to TRBD2. The CDR3 is 17 residues long. Germline values: CDR1 SGHNT, CDR2 YENEEA. After removal of 5 bases from V and 2 bases from J, the junction contained 13 bases not matched to a gene. CDR3 region: CASSPGRGLVNQETQYF. The CDR3 region has the DNA TGTGCCAGCAGCCCCGGGCGGGGACTAGTCAATCAAGAGACCCAGTACTTC.

The J gene is TRBJ2-7, the V gene TRBV21-1; the DNA was not compared with TRBD2, the D call given in the table. TRBV21-1 is flagged as a pseudogene. The CDR3 totals 14 residues. CDR3 amino acids: CASSKRRGDNEQYV. The CDR3 nucleotides read TGTGCCAGCAGCAAAAGGAGGGGAGACAACGAGCAGTACGTC.

This clone was recorded a few times. This chain connects TRBV6-5 to TRBJ1-2; no clear D gene. The CDR3 spans 11 residues. Germline CDR1 MNHEY, CDR2 SVGAGI. V lost 4 bases and J lost 8, with 8 bases in between. The CDR3 nucleotides are TGTGCCAGCAGTTCCCCCCGGGGCTACACCTTC. Its translation is CASSSPRGYTF.

In its sample, this clone was seen a few times. The chain employs TRBV6-5 and TRBJ2-1; 9 nucleotides line up with TRBD1. This CDR3 is 14 amino acids long. Germline lookup yields CDR1 MNHEY and CDR2 SVGAGI. V gave up 6 bases and J gave up 9 bases; unmatched junction bases: 9. The CDR3 DNA reads TGTGCCAGCAGGTCCGGGACAGGGTGGTTTGAGCAGTTCTTC. It yields the protein CASRSGTGWFEQFF.

The chain has TRBV3-1 (or the pseudogene TRBV3-2) and TRBJ1-2, with 7 positions matching TRBD1. The CDR3 has 16 amino acids. The V segment lost 2 bases and the J segment 4 bases; nucleotides outside the gene matches: 10. From germline, CDR1 is LGHDT and CDR2 YNNKEL (reference sequence). CDR3 loop: CASSQLGTAKIYGYTF. The CDR3, as DNA: TGTGCCAGCAGCCAATTAGGGACAGCAAAAATCTATGGCTACACCTTC.

The chain carries TRBV5-1 and TRBJ2-1; 7 positions agree with TRBD2. Germline CDR1 and CDR2: SGHRS and YFSETQ. Losses at the gene ends were 3 bases for V and 6 bases for J; bases not matched to a gene: 6. This CDR3 has 14 residues. In DNA form, the CDR3 reads TGCGCCAGCAGCTCCGGGGACTATGGCAATGAGCAGTTCTTC. Residues: CASSSGDYGNEQFF.

The chain uses TRBV7-9 and TRBJ1-1; no definite D call. Trimming shortened V by 2 bases and J by 4 bases, and 8 bases separated the two germline ends. This CDR3 comprises 13 residues. Looked up from germline, CDR1 is SEHNR and CDR2 is FQNEAQ (reference sequence). CDR3 region: CASSLMYITEAFF. The CDR3 region has the DNA TGTGCCAGCAGCTTAATGTATATCACTGAAGCTTTCTTT.

The chain links TRBV18 to TRBJ1-2; 9 nucleotides agree with TRBD1. The CDR3 consists of 14 residues. V shed 0 bases, J shed 8 bases, and the junction held 4 bases outside the gene matches. The germline V gene encodes CDR1 KGHSH and CDR2 LQKENI. CDR3 sequence: CASSPPGQGQGYTF. The CDR3 DNA sequence: TGTGCCAGCTCACCACCAGGACAGGGGCAAGGCTACACCTTC.

This chain uses TRBV29-1 with TRBJ1-1; weak D call: TRBD1 (6 bases). Trimming removed 3 bases at V and 11 bases at J, with 19 bases between. The CDR3 sequence is 13 residues long. Germline values: CDR1 SQVTM, CDR2 ANQGSEA. The chain's CDR3 is CSVESSERGGAFF. CDR3 in DNA: TGCAGCGTTGAGTCCTCGGAGAGGGGGGGGGCTTTCTTT.

V usage is TRBV6-5 and J usage is TRBJ1-2, with D uncertain. The germline V and J ends were trimmed by 3 bases and 6 bases, with 17 bases remaining between them. This CDR3 spans 15 amino acids. CDR1 MNHEY and CDR2 SVGAGI come from the germline V gene. Here the CDR3 reads CASSYQTGLMHGYTF. DNA of the CDR3: TGTGCCAGCAGTTATCAAACGGGCTTGATGCATGGCTACACCTTC.

The chain is built from TRBV3-1 (or the pseudogene TRBV3-2) and TRBJ1-1; D is undetermined. Trimming took 3 bases from V and 0 from J, leaving 8 bases between them. This CDR3 comprises 14 residues. The germline gives CDR1 LGHDT, CDR2 YNNKEL (reference sequence). Written as DNA, the CDR3 is TGTGCCAGCAGCCACCGCGGGCTGAACACTGAAGCTTTCTTT. Protein product: CASSHRGLNTEAFF.

This clone came up once. This chain uses TRBV18 with TRBJ2-7; D gene uncertain. Germline lookup yields CDR1 KGHSH and CDR2 LQKENI. V was pared by 2 bases and J by 6 bases, with 8 bases between. The CDR3 sequence is 12 residues long. The CDR3 loop is CASSPSVGEQYV. The CDR3 coding sequence is TGTGCCAGCTCACCAAGCGTCGGCGAGCAGTACGTC.

V is TRBV6-1 and J is TRBJ1-5; the D is unclear. The V gene's germline CDR1 is MNHNS and CDR2 SASEGT. V lost 0 bases, J lost 9 bases, and 18 bases lay in between. This CDR3 has 16 amino acids. In nucleotides, the CDR3 is TGTGCCAGCAGTGAAGCTATCCTAGGGCACGGCGGGCCCCAGCATTTT. Translated: CASSEAILGHGGPQHF.

In nucleotides, the CDR3 is TGCAGCGTTTCTTGGGACACAGATACGCAGTATTTT. Translating it yields CSVSWDTDTQYF. J is TRBJ2-3 and V is TRBV29-1; D gene ambiguous. The CDR3 loop spans 12 amino acids. Trimming left V 5 bases short and J 2 bases short, with 8 bases between. Germline lookup yields CDR1 SQVTM and CDR2 ANQGSEA.

This clone was observed a single time. The genes are TRBV11-1 and TRBJ1-4, with D uncertain. Germline CDR1 SGHAT, CDR2 FQDESV (reference sequence). Trimming stripped 4 bases from V and 5 bases from J, with 2 bases between. The CDR3 length is 11 residues. CDR3 protein: CASSSNEKLFF. DNA for the CDR3: TGTGCCAGCAGCTCAAATGAAAAACTGTTTTTT.

The chain combines TRBV5-4 with TRBJ2-1, with D possibly being TRBD2 (6 bases). The V end lost 4 bases, the J end lost 0 bases, and 17 bases lay between the germline ends. CDR3 length: 17 residues. Germline V gene lookup returns CDR1 SGHNT and CDR2 YYREEE (reference sequence). In DNA form, the CDR3 reads TGTGCCAGCAGCGACGGGAGCGTTTGGAGCTCCTACAATGAGCAGTTCTTC. It specifies CASSDGSVWSSYNEQFF.

The gene calls are TRBV5-6 and TRBJ1-6; 7 bases are shared with TRBD1. J was trimmed by 9 bases and V by 2 bases; bases with no gene match: 8. The CDR3 is 15 residues long. Germline-derived CDR1 and CDR2 are SGHDT and YYEEEE. In nucleotides, the CDR3 is TGTGCCAGCAGCTTTTCAGGGGGATTCATTTCACCCCTCCACTTT. Its protein is CASSFSGGFISPLHF.

V gene TRBV5-8 combines with J gene TRBJ2-5; 9 nucleotides line up with TRBD2. The CDR3 contains 16 residues. Looked up from germline, CDR1 is SGHTS and CDR2 is YDEGEE. The V gene end was trimmed by 0 bases and the J gene end by 5 bases; junction bases not matched to a gene: 8. CDR3 region: CASSLEAGGPSETQYF. The CDR3 DNA is TGTGCCAGCAGCTTGGAGGCGGGGGGGCCTTCTGAGACCCAGTACTTC.

The rearrangement uses TRBV25-1 and TRBJ2-3; D call uncertain. Looked up from germline, CDR1 is MGHDK and CDR2 is SYGVNS. Deletions cut 5 bases from V and 4 bases from J, with 10 bases between. The CDR3 covers 13 residues. The CDR3 bases are TGTGCCAGCAGTAGGGTGCATGCAGATACGCAGTATTTT. Its translation: CASSRVHADTQYF.

The chain combines TRBV5-1 with TRBJ1-1; D may be TRBD1 (6 bases). V was trimmed by 3 bases and J by 1 base, leaving 10 bases between them. Germline loops: CDR1 SGHRS, CDR2 YFSETQ. The CDR3 consists of 14 residues. The CDR3 DNA sequence: TGCGCCAGCAGCTGGCCGGGACAGAACACTGAAGCTTTCTTT. It yields the protein CASSWPGQNTEAFF.

The table lists this clone with a count of one. This chain connects TRBV29-1 to TRBJ2-6; the match to TRBD1 covers 7 bases. CDR1 is SQVTM and CDR2 is ANQGSEA in the germline V gene. The CDR3 has 15 amino acids. V was clipped by 6 bases and J by 0 bases; unmatched bases: 5. CDR3 loop: CSVSDRASGANVLTF. The CDR3 bases are TGCAGCGTCTCAGACAGGGCCTCTGGGGCCAACGTCCTGACTTTC.

The V call is TRBV7-2, the J call TRBJ1-2, with D unclear. Germline V gives CDR1 SGHTA, CDR2 FQGNSA. Trimming removed 1 base from V and 0 bases from J, with 12 bases in between. The CDR3 consists of 16 residues. The CDR3 region has the DNA TGTGCCAGCAGCTTAGTTCCGTACCCCGCTAACTATGGCTACACCTTC. It specifies CASSLVPYPANYGYTF. Together with reference TRBV7-2 and TRBJ1-2, the CDR3 gives the full variable domain: GAGVSQSPSNKVTEKGKDVELRCDPISGHTALYWYRQSLGQGLEFLIYFQGNSAPDKSGLPSDRFSAERTGGSVSTLTIQRTQQEDSAVYLCASSLVPYPANYGYTFGSGTRLTVV.

The chain links TRBV3-1 (or the pseudogene TRBV3-2) to TRBJ1-1, with TRBD1 matching over 10 bases. Trimming at V came to 5 bases and at J to 2 bases, leaving 5 bases not matched to a gene. Germline V gene lookup returns CDR1 LGHDT and CDR2 YNNKEL (reference sequence). The CDR3 has 15 amino acids. CDR3 sequence (DNA): TGTGCCAGCAGCTTAGGACAGGGGGGTAACACTGAAGCTTTCTTT. It translates to CASSLGQGGNTEAFF.

The genes are TRBV5-6 and TRBJ2-3, with 7 nucleotides matching TRBD1. Germline-derived CDR1 and CDR2 are SGHDT and YYEEEE. This CDR3 is 17 amino acids long. Trimming at V came to 4 bases and at J to 5 bases, leaving 16 bases not matched to a gene. The CDR3 nucleotides are TGTGCCAGCAGCCTAGAGAAAGGACAGGCGTTCAGAGATACGCAGTATTTT. It encodes CASSLEKGQAFRDTQYF.